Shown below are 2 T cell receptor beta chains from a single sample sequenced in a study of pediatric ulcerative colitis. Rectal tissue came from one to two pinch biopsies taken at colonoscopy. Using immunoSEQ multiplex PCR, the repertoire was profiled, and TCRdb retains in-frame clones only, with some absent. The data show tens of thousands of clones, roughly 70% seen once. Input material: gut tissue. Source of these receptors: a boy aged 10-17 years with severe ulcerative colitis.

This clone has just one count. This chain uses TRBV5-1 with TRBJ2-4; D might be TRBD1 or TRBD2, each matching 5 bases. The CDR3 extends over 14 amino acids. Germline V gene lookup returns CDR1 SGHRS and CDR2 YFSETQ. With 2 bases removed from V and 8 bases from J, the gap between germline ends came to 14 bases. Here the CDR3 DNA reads TGCGCCAGCAGCTTTGGGACCTATCGGGACATTCAGTACTTC. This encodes CASSFGTYRDIQYF.

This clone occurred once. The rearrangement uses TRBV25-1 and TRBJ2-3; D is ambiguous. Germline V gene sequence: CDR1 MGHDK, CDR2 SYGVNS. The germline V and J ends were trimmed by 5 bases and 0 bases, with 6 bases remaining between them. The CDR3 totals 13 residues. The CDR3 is CASSPSSTDTQYF. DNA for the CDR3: TGTGCCAGCAGTCCTTCTAGCACAGATACGCAGTATTTT. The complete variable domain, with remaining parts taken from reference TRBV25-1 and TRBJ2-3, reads EADIYQTPRYLVIGTGKKITLECSQTMGHDKMYWYQQDPGMELHLIHYSYGVNSTEKGDLSSESTVSRIRTEHFPLTLESARPSHTSQYLCASSPSSTDTQYFGPGTRLTVL.